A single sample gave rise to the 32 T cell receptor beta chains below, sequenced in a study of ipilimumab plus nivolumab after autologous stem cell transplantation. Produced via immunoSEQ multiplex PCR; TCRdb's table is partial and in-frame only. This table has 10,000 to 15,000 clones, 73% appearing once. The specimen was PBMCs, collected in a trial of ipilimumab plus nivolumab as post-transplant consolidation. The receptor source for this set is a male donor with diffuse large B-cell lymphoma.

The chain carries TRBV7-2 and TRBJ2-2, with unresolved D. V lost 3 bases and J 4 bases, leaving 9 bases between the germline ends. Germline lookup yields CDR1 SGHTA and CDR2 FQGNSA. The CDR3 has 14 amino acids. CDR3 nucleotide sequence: TGTGCCAGCAGCTTTAAGGATGCCACCGGGGAGCTGTTTTTT. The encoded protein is CASSFKDATGELFF.

The CDR3 region has the DNA TGTGCCAGTAGCAGGGAAGTTAACTATGGCTACACCTTC. Its translation: CASSREVNYGYTF. The rearrangement joins TRBV19 to TRBJ1-2, with a weak D call TRBD1 (5 bases). Per the germline V gene, CDR1 is LNHDA and CDR2 is SQIVND (reference sequence). The V gene lost 6 bases and the J gene lost 1 base, with 9 bases spanning the gap. The length of the CDR3 is 13 residues.

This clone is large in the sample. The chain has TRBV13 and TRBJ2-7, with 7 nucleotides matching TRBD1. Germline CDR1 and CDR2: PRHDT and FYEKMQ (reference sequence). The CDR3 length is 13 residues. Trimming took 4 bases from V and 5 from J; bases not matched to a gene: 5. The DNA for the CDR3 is TGTGCCAGCAGCTCGACAGGGTTGGACGAGCAGTACTTC. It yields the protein CASSSTGLDEQYF.

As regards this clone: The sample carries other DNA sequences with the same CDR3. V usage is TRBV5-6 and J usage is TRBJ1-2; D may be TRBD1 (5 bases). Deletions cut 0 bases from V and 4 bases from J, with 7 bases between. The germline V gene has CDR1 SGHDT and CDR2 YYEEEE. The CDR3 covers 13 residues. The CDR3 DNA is TGTGCCAGCAGCTTGGGGGGCAGCTATGGCTACACCTTC. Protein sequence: CASSLGGSYGYTF.

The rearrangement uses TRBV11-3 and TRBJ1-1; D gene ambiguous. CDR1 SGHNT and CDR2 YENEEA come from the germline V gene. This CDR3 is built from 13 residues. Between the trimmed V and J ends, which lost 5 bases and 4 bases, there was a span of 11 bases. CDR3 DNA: TGTGCCAGCAGCCCCGTGGACTTCACTGAAGCTTTCTTT. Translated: CASSPVDFTEAFF. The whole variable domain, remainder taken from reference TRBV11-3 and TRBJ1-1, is EAGVVQSPRYKIIEKKQPVAFWCNPISGHNTLYWYLQNLGQGPELLIRYENEEAVDDSQLPKDRFSAERLKGVDSTLKIQPAELGDSAVYLCASSPVDFTEAFFGQGTRLTVV.

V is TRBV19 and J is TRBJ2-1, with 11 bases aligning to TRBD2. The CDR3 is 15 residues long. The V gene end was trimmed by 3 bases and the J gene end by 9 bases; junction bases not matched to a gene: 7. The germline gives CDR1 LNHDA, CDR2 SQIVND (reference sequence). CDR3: CASSIRLAGGFEQFF. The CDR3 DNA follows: TGTGCCAGTAGTATTCGTCTAGCGGGGGGTTTTGAGCAGTTCTTC.

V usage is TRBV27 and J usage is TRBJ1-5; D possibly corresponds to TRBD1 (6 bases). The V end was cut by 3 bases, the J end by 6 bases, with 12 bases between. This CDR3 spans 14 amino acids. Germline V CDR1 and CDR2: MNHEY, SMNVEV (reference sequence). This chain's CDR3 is CASSFLGGAQPQHF. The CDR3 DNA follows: TGTGCCAGCAGTTTTTTGGGGGGCGCTCAGCCCCAGCATTTT.

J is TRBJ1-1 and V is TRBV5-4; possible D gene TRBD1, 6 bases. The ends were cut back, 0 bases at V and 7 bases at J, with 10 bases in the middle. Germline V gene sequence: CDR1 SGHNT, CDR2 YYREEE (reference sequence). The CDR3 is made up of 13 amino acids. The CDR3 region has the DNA TGTGCCAGCAGCTTGGAAACAGGGAATGAAGCTTTCTTT. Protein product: CASSLETGNEAFF. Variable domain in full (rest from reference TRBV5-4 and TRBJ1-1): ETGVTQSPTHLIKTRGQQVTLRCSSQSGHNTVSWYQQALGQGPQFIFQYYREEENGRGNFPPRFSGLQFPNYSSELNVNALELDDSALYLCASSLETGNEAFFGQGTRLTVV.

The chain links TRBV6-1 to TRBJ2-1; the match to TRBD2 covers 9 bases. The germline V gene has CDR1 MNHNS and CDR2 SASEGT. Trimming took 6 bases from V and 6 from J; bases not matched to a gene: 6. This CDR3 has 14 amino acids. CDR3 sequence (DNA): TGTGCCAGCAGGAAAGCGGGGGGTTTCAATGAGCAGTTCTTC. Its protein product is CASRKAGGFNEQFF.

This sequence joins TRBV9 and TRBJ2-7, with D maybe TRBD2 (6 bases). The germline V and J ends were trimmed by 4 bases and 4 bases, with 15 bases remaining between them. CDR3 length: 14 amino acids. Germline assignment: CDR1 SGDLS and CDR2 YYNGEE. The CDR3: CASSQGGHGYEQYF. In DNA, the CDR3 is TGTGCCAGCAGCCAGGGAGGCCATGGGTACGAGCAGTACTTC.

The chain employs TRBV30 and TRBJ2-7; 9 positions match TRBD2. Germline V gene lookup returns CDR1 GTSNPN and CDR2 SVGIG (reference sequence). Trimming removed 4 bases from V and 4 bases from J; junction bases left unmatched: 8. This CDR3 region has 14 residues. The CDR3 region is CAWTRAGGAYEQYF. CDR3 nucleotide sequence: TGTGCCTGGACCAGAGCGGGAGGTGCTTACGAGCAGTACTTC.

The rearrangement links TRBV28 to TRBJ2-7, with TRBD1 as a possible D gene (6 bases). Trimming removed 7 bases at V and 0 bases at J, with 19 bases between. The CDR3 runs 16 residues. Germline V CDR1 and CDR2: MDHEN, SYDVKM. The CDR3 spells CASTISGVWNSYEQYF. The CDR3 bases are TGTGCCAGCACCATCTCAGGGGTTTGGAACTCCTACGAGCAGTACTTC.

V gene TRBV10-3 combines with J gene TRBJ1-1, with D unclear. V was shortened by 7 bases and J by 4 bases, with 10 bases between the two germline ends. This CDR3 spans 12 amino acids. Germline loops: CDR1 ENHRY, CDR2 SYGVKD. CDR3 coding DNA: TGTGCCATCACCCGGGGAGGCACTGAAGCTTTCTTT. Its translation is CAITRGGTEAFF.

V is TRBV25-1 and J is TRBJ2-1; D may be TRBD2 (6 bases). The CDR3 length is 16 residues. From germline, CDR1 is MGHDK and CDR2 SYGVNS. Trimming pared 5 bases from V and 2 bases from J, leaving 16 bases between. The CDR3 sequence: CASSRLGSGPYNEQFF. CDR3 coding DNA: TGTGCCAGCAGTAGGTTAGGGAGCGGGCCCTACAATGAGCAGTTCTTC.

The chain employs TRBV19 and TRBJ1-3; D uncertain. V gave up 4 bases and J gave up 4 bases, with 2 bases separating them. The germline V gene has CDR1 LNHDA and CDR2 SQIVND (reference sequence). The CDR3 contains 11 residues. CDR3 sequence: CASSRGNTIYF. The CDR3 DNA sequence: TGTGCCAGTAGTAGGGGAAACACCATATATTTT.

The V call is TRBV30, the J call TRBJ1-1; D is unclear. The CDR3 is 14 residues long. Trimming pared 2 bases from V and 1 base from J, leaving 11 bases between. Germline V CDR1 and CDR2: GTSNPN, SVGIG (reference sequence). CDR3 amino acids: CAWSPSTRNTEAFF. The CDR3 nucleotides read TGTGCCTGGAGTCCCTCGACTAGGAACACTGAAGCTTTCTTT.

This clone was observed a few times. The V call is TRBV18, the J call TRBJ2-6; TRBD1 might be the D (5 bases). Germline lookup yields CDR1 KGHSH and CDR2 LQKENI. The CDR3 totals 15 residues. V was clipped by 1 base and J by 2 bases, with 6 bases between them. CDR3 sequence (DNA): TGTGCCAGCTCACCACTAGGGGCTGGGGCCAACGTCCTGACTTTC. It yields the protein CASSPLGAGANVLTF. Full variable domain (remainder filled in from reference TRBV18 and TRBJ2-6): NAGVMQNPRHLVRRRGQEARLRCSPMKGHSHVYWYRQLPEEGLKFMVYLQKENIIDESGMPKERFSAEFPKEGPSILRIQQVVRGDSAAYFCASSPLGAGANVLTFGAGSRLTVL.

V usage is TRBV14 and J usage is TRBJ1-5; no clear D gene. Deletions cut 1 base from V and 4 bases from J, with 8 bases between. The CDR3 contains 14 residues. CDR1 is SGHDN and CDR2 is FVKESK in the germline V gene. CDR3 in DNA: TGTGCCAGCAGCCAAGTTTCCGGGAATCAGCCCCAGCATTTT. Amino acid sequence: CASSQVSGNQPQHF.

The CDR3: CASIRYGLNTEAFF. The DNA for the CDR3 is TGTGCCAGCATCAGGTACGGCTTGAACACTGAAGCTTTCTTT. This chain links TRBV6-1 with TRBJ1-1; D gene unclear. Germline assignment: CDR1 MNHNS and CDR2 SASEGT. The CDR3 contains 14 residues. Trimming cost V 7 bases and J 0 bases, with 12 bases left between them.

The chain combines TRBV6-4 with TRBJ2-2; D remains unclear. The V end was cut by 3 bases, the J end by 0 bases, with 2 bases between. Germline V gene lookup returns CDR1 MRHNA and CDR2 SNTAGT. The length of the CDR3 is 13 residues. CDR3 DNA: TGTGCCAGCAGTGAAGCGAACACCGGGGAGCTGTTTTTT. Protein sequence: CASSEANTGELFF.

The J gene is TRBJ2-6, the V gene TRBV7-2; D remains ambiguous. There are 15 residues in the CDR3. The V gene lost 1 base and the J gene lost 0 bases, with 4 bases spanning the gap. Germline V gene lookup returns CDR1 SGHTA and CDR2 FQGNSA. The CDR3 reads CASSLVSSGANVLTF. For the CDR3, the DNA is TGTGCCAGCAGCTTAGTGAGCTCTGGGGCCAACGTCCTGACTTTC.

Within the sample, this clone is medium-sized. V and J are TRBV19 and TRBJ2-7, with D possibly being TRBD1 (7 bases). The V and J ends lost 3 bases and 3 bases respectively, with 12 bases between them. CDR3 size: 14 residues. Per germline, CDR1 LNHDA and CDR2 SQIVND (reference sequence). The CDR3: CASSIAGQSYEQYF. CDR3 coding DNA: TGTGCCAGTAGTATTGCGGGACAGAGCTACGAGCAGTACTTC.

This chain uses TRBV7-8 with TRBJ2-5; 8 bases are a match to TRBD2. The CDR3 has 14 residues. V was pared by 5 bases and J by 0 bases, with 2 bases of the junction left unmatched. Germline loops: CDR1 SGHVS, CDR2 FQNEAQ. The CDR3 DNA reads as TGTGCCAGCAGCCCGGGGGGGTACCAAGAGACCCAGTACTTC. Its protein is CASSPGGYQETQYF.

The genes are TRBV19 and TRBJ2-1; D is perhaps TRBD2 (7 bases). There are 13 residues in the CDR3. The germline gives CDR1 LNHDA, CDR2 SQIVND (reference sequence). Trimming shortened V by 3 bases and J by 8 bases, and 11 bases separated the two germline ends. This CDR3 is CASSIQGRDEQFF. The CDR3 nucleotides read TGTGCCAGTAGTATTCAGGGGAGGGATGAGCAGTTCTTC.

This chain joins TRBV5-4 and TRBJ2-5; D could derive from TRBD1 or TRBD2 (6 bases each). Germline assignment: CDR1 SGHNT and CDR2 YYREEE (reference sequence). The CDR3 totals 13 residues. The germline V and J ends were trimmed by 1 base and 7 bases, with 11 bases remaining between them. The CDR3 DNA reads TGTGCCAGCAGCTTGTGGGGGGCTGGGACCCAGTACTTC. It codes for CASSLWGAGTQYF.

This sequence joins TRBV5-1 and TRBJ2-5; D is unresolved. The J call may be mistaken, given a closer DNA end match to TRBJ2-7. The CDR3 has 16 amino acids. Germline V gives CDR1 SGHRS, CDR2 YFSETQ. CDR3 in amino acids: CASSLASAGRIYEQYF. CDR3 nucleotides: TGCGCCAGCAGCTTGGCGTCCGCAGGCCGGATCTACGAGCAGTACTTC.

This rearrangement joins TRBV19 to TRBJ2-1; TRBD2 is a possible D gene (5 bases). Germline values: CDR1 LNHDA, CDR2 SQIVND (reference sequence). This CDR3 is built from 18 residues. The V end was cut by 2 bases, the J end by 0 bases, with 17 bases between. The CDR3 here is CASSIQKAAPSSYNEQFF. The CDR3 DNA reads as TGTGCCAGTAGTATACAGAAAGCGGCGCCGAGCTCCTACAATGAGCAGTTCTTC.

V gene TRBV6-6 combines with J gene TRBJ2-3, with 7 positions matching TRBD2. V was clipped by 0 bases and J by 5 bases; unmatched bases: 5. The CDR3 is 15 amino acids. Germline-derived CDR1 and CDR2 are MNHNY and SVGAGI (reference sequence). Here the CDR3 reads CASSYSGLEKDTQYF. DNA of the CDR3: TGTGCCAGCAGTTACTCCGGACTAGAAAAAGATACGCAGTATTTT.

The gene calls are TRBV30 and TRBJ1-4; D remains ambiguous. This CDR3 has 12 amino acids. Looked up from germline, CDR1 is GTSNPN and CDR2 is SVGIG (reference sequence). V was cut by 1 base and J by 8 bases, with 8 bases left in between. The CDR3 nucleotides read TGTGCCTGGAGTGACCAAGGGGAAAAACTGTTTTTT. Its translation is CAWSDQGEKLFF.

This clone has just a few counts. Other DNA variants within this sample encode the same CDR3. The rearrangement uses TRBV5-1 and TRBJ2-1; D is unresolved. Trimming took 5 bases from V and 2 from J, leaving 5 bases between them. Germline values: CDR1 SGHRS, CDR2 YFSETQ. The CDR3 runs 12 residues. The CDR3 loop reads CASSLAYNEQFF. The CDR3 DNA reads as TGCGCCAGCAGTCTAGCCTACAATGAGCAGTTCTTC.

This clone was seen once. CDR3 amino acids: CASSLYRDSTYEQYF. The CDR3 DNA reads as TGCGCCAGCAGCTTATACCGGGACTCAACCTACGAGCAGTACTTC. The J gene is TRBJ2-7, the V gene TRBV5-1, with a weak D call TRBD2 (6 bases). Germline assignment: CDR1 SGHRS and CDR2 YFSETQ. V lost 2 bases and J 2 bases, leaving 14 bases between the germline ends. The CDR3 covers 15 residues.

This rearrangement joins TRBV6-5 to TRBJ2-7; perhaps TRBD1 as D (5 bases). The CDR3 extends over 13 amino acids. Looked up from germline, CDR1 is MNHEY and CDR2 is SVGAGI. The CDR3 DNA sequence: TGTGCTGTCCAAAACAGGCTGTTCCACGAGCAGTACTTC. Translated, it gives CAVQNRLFHEQYF.